The next 31 T cell receptor beta chains were all read from a single sample in a study of blood T cell repertoires in COVID-19. Assay: immunoSEQ multiplex PCR; the TCRdb copy retains only in-frame clones and omits some. In the table there are roughly 230,000 clones, more than 65% of which are singletons. The specimen was peripheral blood. These receptors were obtained from a man over 45 with active or convalescent COVID-19.

J is TRBJ2-4 and V is TRBV9, with 7 bases identical to TRBD1. The CDR3 is made up of 14 amino acids. Germline assignment: CDR1 SGDLS and CDR2 YYNGEE. The V gene end was trimmed by 3 bases and the J gene end by 4 bases; junction bases not matched to a gene: 4. The CDR3 sequence: CASSAGQTKNIQYF. Written as DNA, the CDR3 is TGTGCCAGCAGCGCGGGACAGACAAAAAACATTCAGTACTTC.

The V call is TRBV15, the J call TRBJ1-2; TRBD1 might be the D (6 bases). This CDR3 is built from 13 residues. Germline CDR1 and CDR2: LNHNV and YYDKDF (reference sequence). Deletions cut 5 bases from V and 2 bases from J, with 9 bases between. DNA for the CDR3: TGTGCCACCAGCCTAGACAGGAACTATGGCTACACCTTC. This gives the protein CATSLDRNYGYTF. Variable domain in full (rest from reference TRBV15 and TRBJ1-2): DAMVIQNPRYQVTQFGKPVTLSCSQTLNHNVMYWYQQKSSQAPKLLFHYYDKDFNNEADTPDNFQSRRPNTSFCFLDIRSPGLGDTAMYLCATSLDRNYGYTFGSGTRLTVV.

V is TRBV29-1 and J is TRBJ1-3; tentatively, D is TRBD1 (6 bases). Germline loops: CDR1 SQVTM, CDR2 ANQGSEA. CDR3 length: 15 residues. V was trimmed by 1 base and J by 0 bases, leaving 10 bases between them. Written as DNA, the CDR3 is TGCAGCGTTGAAGGGGGGCAGGGCTCTGGAAACACCATATATTTT. This encodes CSVEGGQGSGNTIYF.

This clone was seen a handful of times. This chain uses TRBV10-3 with TRBJ2-5, with TRBD2 matching over 9 bases. J was trimmed by 1 base and V by 0 bases; bases with no gene match: 12. Per the germline V gene, CDR1 is ENHRY and CDR2 is SYGVKD. CDR3 length: 19 amino acids. The chain's CDR3 is CAISESSGLAGPIQETQYF. CDR3 in DNA: TGTGCCATCAGTGAGTCGAGCGGGCTAGCGGGGCCAATCCAAGAGACCCAGTACTTC.

The chain is built from TRBV7-3 and TRBJ2-3, with TRBD2 matching over 9 bases. The CDR3 is 15 residues long. Trimming took 5 bases from V and 3 from J; bases not matched to a gene: 6. Looked up from germline, CDR1 is SGHTA and CDR2 is FQGTGA. This chain's CDR3 is CASSPSGAGTDTQYF. Here the CDR3 DNA reads TGTGCCAGCAGCCCTAGCGGGGCAGGGACAGATACGCAGTATTTT.

The V call is TRBV27, the J call TRBJ1-6, with D perhaps TRBD1 (6 bases). Germline-derived CDR1 and CDR2 are MNHEY and SMNVEV (reference sequence). There are 16 residues in the CDR3. Trimming left V 8 bases short and J 0 bases short, with 14 bases between. CDR3 loop: CASRAQGSSYNSPLHF. The CDR3 nucleotides are TGTGCCAGCCGAGCACAGGGTAGCTCCTATAATTCACCCCTCCACTTT.

The V and J genes are TRBV4-2 and TRBJ2-1, with D tentatively TRBD2 (6 bases). This CDR3 spans 15 amino acids. V was shortened by 3 bases and J by 8 bases, with 17 bases between the two germline ends. Germline values: CDR1 LGHNA, CDR2 YNFKEQ. The CDR3 protein is CASSHPRDSRDEQFF. The CDR3 region has the DNA TGTGCCAGCAGCCATCCGCGGGATAGTCGCGATGAGCAGTTCTTC.

The V gene is TRBV5-1, the J gene TRBJ2-2; D might be TRBD2 (5 bases). V was cut by 1 base and J by 3 bases, with 10 bases left in between. Per germline, CDR1 SGHRS and CDR2 YFSETQ. The length of the CDR3 is 15 residues. In DNA, the CDR3 is TGCGCCAGCAGCTTGTATACAGCGGACACCGGGGAGCTGTTTTTT. This sequence encodes CASSLYTADTGELFF.

The rearrangement joins TRBV5-7 to TRBJ2-7; D possibly uses TRBD1 or TRBD2 (5 bases each). TRBV5-7 is an ORF; its function is uncertain. This CDR3 has 13 residues. Trimming left V 4 bases short and J 7 bases short, with 15 bases between. CDR3 region: CASSLGPRAEQYF. CDR3 sequence (DNA): TGTGCCAGCAGCCTGGGACCGAGGGCTGAGCAGTACTTC.

CDR3 protein: CASSGQGAEETQYF. Written as DNA, the CDR3 is TGTGCCAGCTCGGGACAGGGGGCCGAAGAGACCCAGTACTTC. The J gene is TRBJ2-5, the V gene TRBV18, with TRBD1 matching 12 bases. Trimming at V came to 6 bases and at J to 3 bases, leaving 2 bases not matched to a gene. The CDR3 is 14 residues long. Per the germline V gene, CDR1 is KGHSH and CDR2 is LQKENI.

The V gene is TRBV7-3, the J gene TRBJ2-7; tentatively, D is TRBD1 (5 bases). In germline, CDR1 is SGHTA, CDR2 FQGTGA. The CDR3 covers 14 residues. Trimming removed 4 bases from V and 0 bases from J, with 10 bases in between. CDR3 nucleotide sequence: TGTGCCAGCAGCTCGGACACGAGCTCCTACGAGCAGTACTTC. The encoded protein is CASSSDTSSYEQYF.

The chain couples TRBV14 to TRBJ2-1; TRBD2 aligns across 10 bases. CDR1 and CDR2 from the germline V gene are SGHDN and FVKESK. This CDR3 has 20 amino acids. J was trimmed by 0 bases and V by 0 bases; bases with no gene match: 11. CDR3 in amino acids: CASSQDRASGGQSSYNEQFF. The DNA of the CDR3 is TGTGCCAGCAGCCAAGATCGGGCTAGCGGGGGCCAAAGCTCCTACAATGAGCAGTTCTTC. Full variable domain (outside the CDR3, taken from reference TRBV14 and TRBJ2-1): EAGVTQFPSHSVIEKGQTVTLRCDPISGHDNLYWYRRVMGKEIKFLLHFVKESKQDESGMPNNRFLAERTGGTYSTLKVQPAELEDSGVYFCASSQDRASGGQSSYNEQFFGPGTRLTVL.

The J gene is TRBJ2-7, the V gene TRBV7-8, with TRBD2 matching 11 bases. Trimming at V came to 7 bases and at J to 0 bases, leaving 8 bases not matched to a gene. This CDR3 region has 16 residues. Per the germline V gene, CDR1 is SGHVS and CDR2 is FQNEAQ. Here the CDR3 DNA reads TGTGCCAGCACCATAGGCGGACTAGCGGGCTCCTACGAGCAGTACTTC. Encoded protein: CASTIGGLAGSYEQYF.

The rearrangement joins TRBV6-2 or TRBV6-3 to TRBJ1-5; D is ambiguous. Germline CDR1 MNHEY, CDR2 SVGEGT. This CDR3 has 15 amino acids. Between the trimmed V and J ends, which lost 4 bases and 2 bases, there was a span of 12 bases. CDR3 region: CASSSYQGGNQPQHF. CDR3 sequence (DNA): TGTGCCAGCAGTTCGTATCAAGGAGGCAATCAGCCCCAGCATTTT.

The V and J genes are TRBV9 and TRBJ2-3; D gene unclear. CDR1 is SGDLS and CDR2 is YYNGEE in the germline V gene. V was cut by 0 bases and J by 5 bases, with 7 bases left in between. The CDR3 has 13 amino acids. CDR3 sequence reads: CASSVAPGDTQYF. CDR3 nucleotides: TGTGCCAGCAGCGTAGCCCCGGGAGATACGCAGTATTTT.

The V and J genes are TRBV6-5 and TRBJ1-5; 9 nucleotides align to TRBD1. The V and J ends lost 6 bases and 4 bases, in that order; junction bases with no gene match: 4. From germline, CDR1 is MNHEY and CDR2 SVGAGI. This CDR3 is built from 14 residues. CDR3 bases: TGTGCCAGCAGGGGACAGGGTGGTAATCAGCCCCAGCATTTT. This sequence encodes CASRGQGGNQPQHF.

The chain combines TRBV5-1 with TRBJ1-4; D not certain. This CDR3 spans 15 amino acids. In germline, CDR1 is SGHRS, CDR2 YFSETQ. Trimming took 2 bases from V and 1 from J, leaving 9 bases between them. The CDR3 region has the DNA TGCGCCAGCAGCTTAAGGCGGGGAACTAATGAAAAACTGTTTTTT. Its protein product is CASSLRRGTNEKLFF.

The rearrangement uses TRBV19 and TRBJ2-3; TRBD2 aligns across 9 bases. This CDR3 region has 16 residues. The ends lost 3 bases at V and 4 bases at J; junction bases unmatched: 8. Per the germline V gene, CDR1 is LNHDA and CDR2 is SQIVND (reference sequence). DNA of the CDR3: TGTGCCAGTAGTATTGGCGGCGGGGGGGTAGCAGATACGCAGTATTTT. It codes for CASSIGGGGVADTQYF.

On this clone itself: Other DNA variants within this sample encode the same CDR3. The chain couples TRBV28 to TRBJ2-7; tentatively, D is TRBD1 (7 bases). Trimming stripped 6 bases from V and 3 bases from J, with 15 bases between. This CDR3 contains 14 residues. CDR1 MDHEN and CDR2 SYDVKM come from the germline V gene. The CDR3 sequence: CASRLQGGSYEQYF. The CDR3 coding sequence is TGTGCCAGCAGGCTCCAGGGGGGAAGCTACGAGCAGTACTTC.

The count of this clone is one. CDR3 bases: TGTGCCAGCGGGGCGGGAGTCTACGAGCAGTACTTC. Translation: CASGAGVYEQYF. This chain connects TRBV2 to TRBJ2-7, with 7 bases aligning to TRBD2. V shed 8 bases, J shed 3 bases, and the junction held 4 bases outside the gene matches. This CDR3 has 12 residues. The germline gives CDR1 SNHLY, CDR2 FYNNEI.

This chain links TRBV5-1 with TRBJ2-3; 11 positions agree with TRBD2. J lost 5 bases, V lost 0 bases, and 8 bases had no gene match. The germline CDR1 and CDR2 sequences are SGHRS and YFSETQ. The CDR3 sequence is 17 residues long. The CDR3 sequence: CASSLVASGGPGDTQYF. CDR3 DNA sequence: TGCGCCAGCAGCTTGGTGGCTAGCGGGGGGCCGGGAGATACGCAGTATTTT.

The chain carries TRBV10-3 and TRBJ1-1; D uncertain. The CDR3 spans 15 residues. From germline, CDR1 is ENHRY and CDR2 SYGVKD. V was pared by 5 bases and J by 0 bases, with 13 bases between. CDR3 protein: CAISPRGAMNTEAFF. CDR3 in DNA: TGTGCCATCAGTCCCCGGGGAGCGATGAACACTGAAGCTTTCTTT.

The rearrangement links TRBV30 to TRBJ2-3, with D uncertain. Germline CDR1 and CDR2: GTSNPN and SVGIG (reference sequence). The CDR3 runs 11 residues. V lost 5 bases and J lost 6, with 9 bases in between. CDR3 nucleotides: TGTGCCTGGGATCTCGGGGATACGCAGTATTTT. The encoded protein is CAWDLGDTQYF.

The table lists this clone with a few counts. The rearrangement joins TRBV9 to TRBJ1-5, with a tentative D call TRBD1 (5 bases). The germline CDR1 and CDR2 sequences are SGDLS and YYNGEE. The CDR3 contains 14 residues. V was shortened by 4 bases and J by 5 bases, with 13 bases between the two germline ends. CDR3 bases: TGTGCCAGCAGCCCGGGACTTACCGATCAGCCCCAGCATTTT. It codes for CASSPGLTDQPQHF. Variable domain in full (rest from reference TRBV9 and TRBJ1-5): DSGVTQTPKHLITATGQRVTLRCSPRSGDLSVYWYQQSLDQGLQFLIQYYNGEERAKGNILERFSAQQFPDLHSELNLSSLELGDSALYFCASSPGLTDQPQHFGDGTRLSIL.

The gene calls are TRBV7-9 and TRBJ1-1; D unresolved. V was cut by 3 bases and J by 4 bases, with 6 bases left in between. This CDR3 has 12 residues. Germline V gene lookup returns CDR1 SEHNR and CDR2 FQNEAQ (reference sequence). CDR3 in DNA: TGTGCCAGCAGCTTGAGTGGCACTGAAGCTTTCTTT. It specifies CASSLSGTEAFF.

This chain links TRBV28 with TRBJ2-7; the D gene is possibly TRBD1 (5 bases). Trimming left V 2 bases short and J 7 bases short, with 15 bases between. CDR1 and CDR2 (germline): MDHEN, SYDVKM. The CDR3 extends over 14 amino acids. CDR3: CASSLIRQRSEQYF. CDR3 sequence (DNA): TGTGCCAGCAGTTTAATCCGACAGCGATCTGAGCAGTACTTC.

This clone appeared once. The rearrangement joins TRBV7-9 to TRBJ1-4; 9 bases are a match to TRBD1. V shed 7 bases, J shed 3 bases, and the junction held 3 bases outside the gene matches. This CDR3 is built from 14 residues. CDR1 is SEHNR, CDR2 FQNEAQ, per germline (reference sequence). For the CDR3, the DNA is TGTGCCAGCACCCGGGACAGGGCTAATGAAAAACTGTTTTTT. Translation gives CASTRDRANEKLFF.

This clone was picked up one time. V gene TRBV5-1 combines with J gene TRBJ2-7; 7 bases match TRBD2. The CDR3 is 13 residues long. Trimming cost V 4 bases and J 7 bases; bases outside gene matches: 8. Germline values: CDR1 SGHRS, CDR2 YFSETQ. This chain's CDR3 is CASSPSGGREQYF. CDR3 DNA: TGCGCCAGCAGCCCATCGGGGGGACGAGAGCAGTACTTC.

The chain is built from TRBV29-1 and TRBJ2-7; D gene uncertain. Germline assignment: CDR1 SQVTM and CDR2 ANQGSEA. V gave up 5 bases and J gave up 4 bases, with 15 bases separating them. CDR3 length: 13 residues. CDR3 nucleotides: TGCAGCGTTCAGACTCGTACTGGGTACGAGCAGTACTTC. Amino acid sequence: CSVQTRTGYEQYF.

This clone was detected many times. This chain links TRBV19 with TRBJ1-2; 8 nucleotides match TRBD1. This CDR3 spans 14 amino acids. Germline V gives CDR1 LNHDA, CDR2 SQIVND (reference sequence). V lost 4 bases and J lost 7; bases outside the gene matches: 8. CDR3 bases: TGTGCCAGTAGTAGCCCAGGGGGCAATGCTGGCTACACCTTC. It specifies CASSSPGGNAGYTF.

The chain uses TRBV1 and TRBJ2-7; TRBD2 reflects the table's D call only, with no check against the DNA. TRBV1 is labeled a pseudogene. The CDR3 sequence is 17 residues long. The DNA of the CDR3 is TGCACCAGCAGCCACCCCGACTGGCGCGGGAGCTCCTACGAGCAGTACTTC. Encoded protein: CTSSHPDWRGSSYEQYF.